This T cell receptor beta chain was identified during a study of blood T cell repertoires in COVID-19. Study-wide context: Samples taken during acute and convalescent COVID-19 were collected in the United States, Italy and Spain. Nucleic acid was either cDNA or gDNA, and it came from T cells, B-cell-depleted T cells, or PBMCs.

Per the original data handling: Nucleated cell counts were estimated from reference gene primer amplification. Sequencing was performed with immunoSEQ multiplex PCR; in TCRdb, only in-frame clones are kept and a portion is missing. D and trimming come from the DNA, and the V and J calls and clone size come from that table. Among more than 250,000 clones listed, around 87% were seen once. Remarks on this clone: One junction end disagrees with the germline gene, perhaps due to a read error.

The germline V gene encodes CDR1 SGHTA and CDR2 FQGNSA. CDR3 length: 13 residues. Sequencing used peripheral blood. The TCR originated in a man aged 50-60 years with active or convalescent COVID-19. This chain uses TRBV7-2 with TRBJ2-7; TRBD2 aligns across 7 bases. CDR3 loop: CASGGGITYGQYF. CDR3 sequence (DNA): TGTGCCAGCGGGGGGGGGATCACCTACGGGCAGTACTTC.